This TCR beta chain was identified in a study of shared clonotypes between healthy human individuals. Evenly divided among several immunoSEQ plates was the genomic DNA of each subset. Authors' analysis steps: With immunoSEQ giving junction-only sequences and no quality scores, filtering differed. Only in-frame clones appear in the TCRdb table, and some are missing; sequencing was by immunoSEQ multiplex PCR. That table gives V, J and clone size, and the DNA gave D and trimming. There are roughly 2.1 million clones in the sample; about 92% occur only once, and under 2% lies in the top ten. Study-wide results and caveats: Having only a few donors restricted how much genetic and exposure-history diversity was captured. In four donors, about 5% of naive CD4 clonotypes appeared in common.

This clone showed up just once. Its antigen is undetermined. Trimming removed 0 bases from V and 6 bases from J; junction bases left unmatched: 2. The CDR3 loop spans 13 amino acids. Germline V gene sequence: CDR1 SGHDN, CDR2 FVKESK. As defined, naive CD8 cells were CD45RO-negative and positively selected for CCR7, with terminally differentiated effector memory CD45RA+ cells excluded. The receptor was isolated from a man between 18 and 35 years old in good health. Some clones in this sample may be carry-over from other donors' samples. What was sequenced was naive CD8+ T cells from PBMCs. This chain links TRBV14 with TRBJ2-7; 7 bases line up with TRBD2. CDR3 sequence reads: CASSQDSGGEQYF. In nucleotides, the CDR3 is TGTGCCAGCAGCCAAGATTCGGGGGGCGAGCAGTACTTC.